The 18 T cell receptor beta chains in this list originate from one sample, sequenced in a study of OX40 agonist ivuxolimab in advanced cancers. The method was immunoSEQ multiplex PCR; TCRdb's version includes in-frame clones alone and lacks a portion of them. Of about 41,000 clones in the sample, roughly 80% were seen once. The sequencing here drew on CD4+ or CD8+ T cells sorted from blood, taken in a trial of the OX40 agonist ivuxolimab. Receptors were obtained from an adult with an advanced solid tumor such as melanoma, head and neck, liver or kidney cancer.

This chain links TRBV11-3 with TRBJ2-7; D unclear. The CDR3 runs 12 residues. The germline gives CDR1 SGHNT, CDR2 YENEEA. V gave up 5 bases and J gave up 0 bases, with 5 bases separating them. CDR3 nucleotide sequence: TGTGCCAGCAGCCGAAGCTCCTACGAGCAGTACTTC. It codes for CASSRSSYEQYF.

The chain has TRBV5-4 and TRBJ1-1; D is possibly TRBD1 (5 bases). Germline assignment: CDR1 SGHNT and CDR2 YYREEE (reference sequence). Trimming shortened V by 4 bases and J by 3 bases, and 10 bases separated the two germline ends. This CDR3 has 13 amino acids. DNA of the CDR3: TGTGCCAGCAGCCCCCGGGGGGACACTGAAGCTTTCTTT. Translation gives CASSPRGDTEAFF.

This chain links TRBV13 with TRBJ1-1, with 7 bases aligning to TRBD1. The germline gives CDR1 PRHDT, CDR2 FYEKMQ (reference sequence). This CDR3 region has 14 residues. The junction had 7 bases not matched to a gene; V was cut back by 5 bases and J by 4 bases. CDR3 nucleotides: TGTGCCAGCAGCAGAGGGGGCGGGGGCACTGAAGCTTTCTTT. Its protein product is CASSRGGGGTEAFF.

The chain links TRBV6-1 to TRBJ2-2; no definite D call. The CDR3 is 13 residues long. Germline assignment: CDR1 MNHNS and CDR2 SASEGT. The germline V and J ends were trimmed by 8 bases and 5 bases, with 12 bases remaining between them. This CDR3 reads CASGIGRTGELFF. Written as DNA, the CDR3 is TGTGCCAGCGGAATTGGGCGGACCGGGGAGCTGTTTTTT.

This chain uses TRBV11-2 with TRBJ1-1, with D hard to call. Germline V lookup: CDR1 SGHAT, CDR2 FQNNGV. Trimming left V 1 base short and J 11 bases short, with 11 bases between. This CDR3 region has 12 residues. Here the CDR3 reads CASSLGGVGAFF. The CDR3 DNA reads TGTGCCAGCAGCTTAGGCGGGGTGGGCGCTTTCTTT.

The genes are TRBV25-1 and TRBJ1-3; D is unclear. Trimming took off 5 bases at V and 4 bases at J, with 18 bases between the two ends. The V gene's germline CDR1 is MGHDK and CDR2 SYGVNS. The CDR3 covers 16 residues. The CDR3 region is CASSPVPGSHGNTIYF. CDR3 bases: TGTGCCAGCAGTCCCGTACCCGGGTCACACGGAAACACCATATATTTT.

The sample holds one count of this clone. The rearrangement joins TRBV28 to TRBJ1-2; D is unresolved. V was cut by 2 bases and J by 4 bases, with 8 bases left in between. The CDR3 sequence is 13 residues long. Per germline, CDR1 MDHEN and CDR2 SYDVKM. CDR3 nucleotide sequence: TGTGCCAGCAGTTTAGGGGTTGGCTATGGCTACACCTTC. It codes for CASSLGVGYGYTF.

This clone was observed a single time. The V and J genes are TRBV11-2 and TRBJ2-7; D is ambiguous. The germline V gene encodes CDR1 SGHAT and CDR2 FQNNGV. V dropped 4 bases and J dropped 0 bases, with 7 bases sitting between them. There are 13 residues in the CDR3. CDR3 in DNA: TGTGCCAGCAGCTCGACACTCTCCTACGAGCAGTACTTC. It specifies CASSSTLSYEQYF.

CDR3 sequence: CASSFRQPYEQYF. In DNA form, the CDR3 reads TGCGCCAGCAGCTTTAGACAGCCATACGAGCAGTACTTC. The chain has TRBV5-1 and TRBJ2-7; the D gene is possibly TRBD1 (5 bases). V was cut by 2 bases and J by 4 bases, with 10 bases left in between. Germline V gives CDR1 SGHRS, CDR2 YFSETQ. The CDR3 is 13 residues long.

This chain uses TRBV6-1 with TRBJ2-1, with 7 positions matching TRBD2. The ends lost 7 bases at V and 4 bases at J; junction bases unmatched: 10. Germline CDR1 is MNHNS and CDR2 is SASEGT. The CDR3 is 15 amino acids. The CDR3 DNA reads TGTGCCAGCACCTCTGGGATTAGCGGGTACAATGAGCAGTTCTTC. This codes for CASTSGISGYNEQFF.

The chain recombines TRBV30 with TRBJ2-3, with TRBD2 as a possible D gene (7 bases). The CDR3 contains 17 residues. The V gene's germline CDR1 is GTSNPN and CDR2 SVGIG (reference sequence). Trimming cost V 3 bases and J 4 bases, with 23 bases left between them. In DNA, the CDR3 is TGTGCCTGGAGAAAACTTCGGGGGGCCAGGATCGCAGATACGCAGTATTTT. The encoded protein is CAWRKLRGARIADTQYF.

This chain links TRBV7-2 with TRBJ2-1; TRBD2 matches 8 bases. With V trimmed by 2 bases and J by 6 bases, 0 bases remained unmatched. The CDR3 spans 13 residues. CDR1 SGHTA and CDR2 FQGNSA come from the germline V gene. CDR3: CASSLLAGNEQFF. The CDR3 DNA is TGTGCCAGCAGCTTACTAGCGGGCAATGAGCAGTTCTTC.

The chain uses TRBV6-5 and TRBJ1-5; D is uncertain. CDR3 length: 14 residues. Trimming stripped 6 bases from V and 2 bases from J, with 11 bases between. Looked up from germline, CDR1 is MNHEY and CDR2 is SVGAGI. The CDR3 region is CASSLIRGNQPQHF. The DNA for the CDR3 is TGTGCCAGCAGCCTCATTAGGGGCAATCAGCCCCAGCATTTT.

V gene TRBV19 combines with J gene TRBJ2-7; D possibly matches TRBD1 or TRBD2 (5 bases each). The CDR3 consists of 17 residues. The V gene lost 6 bases and the J gene lost 0 bases, with 21 bases spanning the gap. Per the germline V gene, CDR1 is LNHDA and CDR2 is SQIVND (reference sequence). CDR3 sequence: CASSQSGPTVSSYEQYF. CDR3 nucleotide sequence: TGTGCCAGTAGCCAATCGGGGCCGACGGTTAGCTCCTACGAGCAGTACTTC.

A few counts support this clone. This chain connects TRBV2 to TRBJ2-6; D may match TRBD1 or TRBD2 (5 bases each). The V end was cut by 7 bases, the J end by 0 bases, with 13 bases between. The CDR3 consists of 16 residues. Germline CDR1 is SNHLY and CDR2 is FYNNEI. The CDR3 coding sequence is TGTGCCAGCACCTGGGACGGGCGCTCTGGGGCCAACGTCCTGACTTTC. Its translation: CASTWDGRSGANVLTF.

This rearrangement joins TRBV28 to TRBJ2-7, with D tentatively TRBD1 (5 bases). CDR1 is MDHEN and CDR2 is SYDVKM in the germline V gene. This CDR3 has 16 residues. Trimming shortened V by 3 bases and J by 3 bases, and 18 bases separated the two germline ends. CDR3 nucleotide sequence: TGTGCCAGCAGTTTCAGTAGGGCAGGGTCTCTCTACGAGCAGTACTTC. This codes for CASSFSRAGSLYEQYF.

V and J are TRBV7-9 and TRBJ2-3; 9 nucleotides match TRBD1. J was trimmed by 3 bases and V by 7 bases; bases with no gene match: 5. The CDR3 loop spans 14 amino acids. Per germline, CDR1 SEHNR and CDR2 FQNEAQ (reference sequence). In DNA, the CDR3 is TGTGCCAGCACCGGGACAGGGCGAACAGATACGCAGTATTTT. Its translation is CASTGTGRTDTQYF.

This clone has only one observation. The genes are TRBV14 and TRBJ1-2; 8 bases match TRBD1. Germline-derived CDR1 and CDR2 are SGHDN and FVKESK. Trimming at V came to 5 bases and at J to 9 bases, leaving 8 bases not matched to a gene. The CDR3 runs to 13 residues. CDR3 in amino acids: CASSTGQGRSYTF. The DNA of the CDR3 is TGTGCCAGCAGCACCGGACAGGGCCGAAGCTACACCTTC.